The text below deals with one T cell receptor beta chain. These data come from a study of blood T cell repertoires in COVID-19. Study summary: Sample material is recorded as cDNA or gDNA derived from T cells, B-cell-depleted T cells, or PBMCs.

This CDR3 is 15 amino acids long. V shed 3 bases and J 10 bases; nucleotides not matched to a gene: 10. Germline values: CDR1 LGHDT, CDR2 YNNKEL (reference sequence). Original processing methods: Nucleated cell counts were estimated from reference gene primer amplification. Sequencing used immunoSEQ multiplex PCR; TCRdb keeps in-frame clones, though not all of them. That table supplies the V and J calls and clone size; D and trimming were determined from the DNA. The data contain 160,000 or so clones, around 84% of them singletons. Participant age was about 18 to 95 years, and participants resided in about two dozen US areas. Participant-given clinical history determined each cohort assignment.

This chain links TRBV3-1 (or the pseudogene TRBV3-2) with TRBJ2-1; TRBD2 aligns across 9 bases. Sequencing was done on a sample of PBMCs or T cells enriched from blood (not recorded which). The sequence came from a man aged 35-49 years who had recovered from COVID-19. The CDR3 loop is CASSHTLAGLREQFF. DNA for the CDR3: TGTGCCAGCAGCCATACACTAGCGGGTCTAAGGGAGCAGTTCTTC.